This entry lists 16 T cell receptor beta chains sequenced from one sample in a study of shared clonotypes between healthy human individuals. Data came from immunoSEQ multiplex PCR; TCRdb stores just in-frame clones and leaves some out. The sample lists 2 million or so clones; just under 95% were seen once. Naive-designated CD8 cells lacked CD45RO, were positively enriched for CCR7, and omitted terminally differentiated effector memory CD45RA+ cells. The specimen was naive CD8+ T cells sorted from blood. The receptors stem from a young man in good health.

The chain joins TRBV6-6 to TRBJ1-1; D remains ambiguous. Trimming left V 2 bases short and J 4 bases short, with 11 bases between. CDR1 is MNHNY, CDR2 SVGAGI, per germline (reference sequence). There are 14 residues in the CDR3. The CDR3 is CASSYLDPSTEAFF. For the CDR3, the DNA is TGTGCCAGCAGTTACCTGGACCCGAGCACTGAAGCTTTCTTT.

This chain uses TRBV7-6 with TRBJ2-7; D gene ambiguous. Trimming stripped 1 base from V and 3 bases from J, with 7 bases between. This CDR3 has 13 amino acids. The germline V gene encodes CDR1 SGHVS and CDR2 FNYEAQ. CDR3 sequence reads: CASSLDSNYEQYF. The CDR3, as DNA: TGTGCCAGCAGCTTAGATTCGAACTACGAGCAGTACTTC.

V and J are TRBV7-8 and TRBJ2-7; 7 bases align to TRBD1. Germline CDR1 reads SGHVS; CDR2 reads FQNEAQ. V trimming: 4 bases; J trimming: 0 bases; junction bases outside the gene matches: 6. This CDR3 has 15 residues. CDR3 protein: CASSSQGESSYEQYF. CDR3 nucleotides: TGTGCCAGCAGCTCCCAGGGGGAAAGCTCCTACGAGCAGTACTTC.

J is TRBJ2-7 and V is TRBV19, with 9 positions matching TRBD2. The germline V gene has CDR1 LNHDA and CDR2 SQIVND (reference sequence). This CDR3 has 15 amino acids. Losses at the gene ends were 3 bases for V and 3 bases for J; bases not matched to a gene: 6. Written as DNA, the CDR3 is TGTGCCAGTAGTATGGGACTAGCCGGATACTACGAGCAGTACTTC. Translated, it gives CASSMGLAGYYEQYF.

The CDR3 loop reads CASSLGTITTNTGELFF. The CDR3, as DNA: TGCGCCAGCAGCTTGGGTACAATTACAACGAACACCGGGGAGCTGTTTTTT. The rearrangement uses TRBV5-1 and TRBJ2-2; D gene ambiguous. The CDR3 is 17 residues long. CDR1 and CDR2 from the germline V gene are SGHRS and YFSETQ. The V and J ends lost 0 bases and 0 bases respectively, with 12 bases between them.

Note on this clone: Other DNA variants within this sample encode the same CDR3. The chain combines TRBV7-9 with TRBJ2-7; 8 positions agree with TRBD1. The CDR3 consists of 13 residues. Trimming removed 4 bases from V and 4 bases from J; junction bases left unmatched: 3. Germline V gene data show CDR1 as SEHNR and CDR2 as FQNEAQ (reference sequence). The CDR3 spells CASSSGTGYEQYF. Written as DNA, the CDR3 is TGTGCCAGCAGCTCCGGGACAGGTTACGAGCAGTACTTC.

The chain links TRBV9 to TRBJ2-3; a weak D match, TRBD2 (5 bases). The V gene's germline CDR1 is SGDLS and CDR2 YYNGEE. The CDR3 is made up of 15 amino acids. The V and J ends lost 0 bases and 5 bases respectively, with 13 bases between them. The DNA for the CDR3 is TGTGCCAGCAGCGTAGCGTCTGTGGGAGTAGATACGCAGTATTTT. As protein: CASSVASVGVDTQYF.

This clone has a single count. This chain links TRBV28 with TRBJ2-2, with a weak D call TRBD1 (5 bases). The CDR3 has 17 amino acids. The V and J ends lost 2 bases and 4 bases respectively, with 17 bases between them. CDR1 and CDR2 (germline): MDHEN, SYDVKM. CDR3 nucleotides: TGTGCCAGCAGTTTAACAACCGTCCAGGGCGGCACCGGGGAGCTGTTTTTT. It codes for CASSLTTVQGGTGELFF.

CDR3 region: CASSFAVPVYTGELFF. CDR3 DNA sequence: TGTGCCAGCAGCTTTGCCGTCCCGGTTTACACCGGGGAGCTGTTTTTT. The gene calls are TRBV7-2 and TRBJ2-2; no clear D. The germline gives CDR1 SGHTA, CDR2 FQGNSA. The CDR3 consists of 16 residues. The V end lost 3 bases, the J end lost 3 bases, and 14 bases lay between the germline ends.

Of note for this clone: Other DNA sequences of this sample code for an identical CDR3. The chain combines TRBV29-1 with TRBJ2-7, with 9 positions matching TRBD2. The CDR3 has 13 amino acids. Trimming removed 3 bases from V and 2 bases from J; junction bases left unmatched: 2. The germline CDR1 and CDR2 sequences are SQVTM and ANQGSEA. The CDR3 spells CSVEVAGAYEQYF. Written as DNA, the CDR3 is TGCAGCGTTGAGGTAGCGGGGGCCTACGAGCAGTACTTC.

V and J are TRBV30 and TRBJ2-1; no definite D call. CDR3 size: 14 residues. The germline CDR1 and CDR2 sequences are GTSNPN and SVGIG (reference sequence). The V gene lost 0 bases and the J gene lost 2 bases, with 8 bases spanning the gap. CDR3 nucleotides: TGTGCCTGGAGTGTACTCGGCCCCTACAATGAGCAGTTCTTC. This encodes CAWSVLGPYNEQFF.

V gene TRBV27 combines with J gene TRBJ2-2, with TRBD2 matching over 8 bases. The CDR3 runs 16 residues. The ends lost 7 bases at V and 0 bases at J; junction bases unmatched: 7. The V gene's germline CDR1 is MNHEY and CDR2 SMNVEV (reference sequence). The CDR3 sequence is CASMALAGTNTGELFF. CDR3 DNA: TGTGCCAGCATGGCTCTAGCGGGTACGAACACCGGGGAGCTGTTTTTT.

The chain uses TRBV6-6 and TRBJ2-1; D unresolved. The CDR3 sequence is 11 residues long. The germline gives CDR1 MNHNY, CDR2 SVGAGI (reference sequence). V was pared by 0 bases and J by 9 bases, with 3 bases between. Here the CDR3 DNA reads TGTGCCAGCAGTTACTCGACTGAGCAGTTCTTC. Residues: CASSYSTEQFF.

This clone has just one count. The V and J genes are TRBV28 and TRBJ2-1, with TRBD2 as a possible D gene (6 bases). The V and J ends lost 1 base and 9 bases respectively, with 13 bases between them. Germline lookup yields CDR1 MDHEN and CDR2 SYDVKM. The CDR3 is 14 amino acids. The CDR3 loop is CASSLSEPGGEQFF. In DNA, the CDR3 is TGTGCCAGCAGTTTATCGGAACCCGGGGGTGAGCAGTTCTTC.

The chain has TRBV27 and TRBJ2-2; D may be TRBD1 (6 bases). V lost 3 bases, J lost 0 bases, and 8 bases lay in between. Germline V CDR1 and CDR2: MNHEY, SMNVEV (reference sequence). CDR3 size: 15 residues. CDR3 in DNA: TGTGCCAGCAGTTTGGACAGTCCGAACACCGGGGAGCTGTTTTTT. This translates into CASSLDSPNTGELFF.

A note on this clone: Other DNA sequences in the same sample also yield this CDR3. This chain's CDR3 is CASSPPSTDTQYF. The CDR3 coding sequence is TGTGCCAGCTCACCACCAAGCACAGATACGCAGTATTTT. This rearrangement joins TRBV18 to TRBJ2-3, with no clear D. Trimming left V 0 bases short and J 0 bases short, with 1 base between. There are 13 residues in the CDR3. Germline loops: CDR1 KGHSH, CDR2 LQKENI.